The 9 T cell receptor beta chains below all came from one sample that was sequenced in a study of breast tumors, draining lymph nodes, adjacent tissues. MiXCR, applied by TCRdb to the multiplex PCR reads, yields one record per CDR3 protein. The sample records about 25,000 distinct CDR3 sequences, less than 25% being singletons. Sequencing was performed on breast tumor tissue. The receptors come from a female donor with breast cancer. Some clones in this sample may be carry-over from other donors' samples.

This clonotype appeared many times. The rearrangement joins TRBV2 to TRBJ1-3; TRBD1 is a possible D gene (6 bases). V was clipped by 5 bases and J by 0 bases, with 11 bases between them. CDR3 length: 15 amino acids. The germline gives CDR1 SNHLY, CDR2 FYNNEI. The CDR3: CASSPKTGSGNTIYF. Written as DNA, the CDR3 is TGTGCCAGCAGTCCCAAGACAGGCTCTGGAAACACCATATATTTT.

This clonotype was recorded at least ten times. The CDR3 nucleotides read TGCAGTGCTAGAAGGCGTACCTCCTACGAGCAGTACTTC. Amino acids: CSARRRTSYEQYF. The V and J genes are TRBV20-1 and TRBJ2-7, with D unclear. The CDR3 spans 13 residues. V was cut by 2 bases and J by 0 bases, with 8 bases left in between. CDR1 DFQATT and CDR2 SNEGSKA come from the germline V gene (reference sequence).

This clonotype was seen many times. V gene TRBV10-1 combines with J gene TRBJ2-7; D gene ambiguous. CDR3 length: 13 residues. Germline loops: CDR1 WNHNN, CDR2 SYGVQD (reference sequence). Trimming took 5 bases from V and 6 from J, leaving 14 bases between them. CDR3 sequence: CASSPRGKSEQYF. CDR3 DNA sequence: TGCGCCAGCAGTCCGAGAGGCAAGAGCGAGCAGTACTTC.

This clonotype was counted at least ten times. The V gene is TRBV3-1, the J gene TRBJ2-5; 13 bases align to TRBD2. The length of the CDR3 is 16 residues. CDR1 LGHDT and CDR2 YNNKEL come from the germline V gene (reference sequence). Trimming cost V 3 bases and J 4 bases; bases outside gene matches: 5. The DNA of the CDR3 is TGTGCCAGCAGCCATAGGACTAGCGGGAGTTCAGAGACCCAGTACTTC. Encoded protein: CASSHRTSGSSETQYF.

This clonotype has a count of ten or more. The chain joins TRBV11-2 to TRBJ2-3, with D possibly being TRBD1 (6 bases). CDR1 is SGHAT and CDR2 is FQNNGV in the germline V gene. The length of the CDR3 is 16 residues. V was pared by 1 base and J by 3 bases, with 14 bases between. CDR3 nucleotide sequence: TGTGCCAGCAGCTTAGCCCTGAACAGGGAAACAGATACGCAGTATTTT. Amino acid sequence: CASSLALNRETDTQYF.

Note on this clonotype: This may come from a read error, since a much larger clone is one base off. Given the absence of the conserved phenylalanine or tryptophan at the CDR3 end, a read error is likely. This sequence joins TRBV6-1 and TRBJ2-5, with 13 bases aligning to TRBD2. The CDR3 spans 19 residues. The trim removed 7 bases at V and 5 bases at J, leaving 19 bases unmatched. Germline loops: CDR1 MNHNS, CDR2 SASEGT. The CDR3 DNA reads TGTGCCAGCACCACCCACGGTCGACTAGCGGGAGGAATAATCGAGACCCAGTACTAC. This gives the protein CASTTHGRLAGGIIETQYY.

This clonotype showed up many times. This chain links TRBV6-1 with TRBJ1-2; D gene unclear. The CDR3 spans 13 residues. Trimming stripped 3 bases from V and 3 bases from J, with 8 bases between. CDR1 and CDR2 (germline): MNHNS, SASEGT. Here the CDR3 reads CASSENSYYGYTF. The DNA for the CDR3 is TGTGCCAGCAGTGAGAACTCCTACTATGGCTACACCTTC.

This clonotype was counted ten times or more. The J gene is TRBJ1-5, the V gene TRBV27, with 9 bases that match TRBD1. CDR1 and CDR2 from the germline V gene are MNHEY and SMNVEV (reference sequence). This CDR3 is 16 amino acids long. With 5 bases clipped from V and 4 bases from J, the junction kept 9 bases outside the gene matches. The CDR3 region has the DNA TGTGCCAGCAGTATAAGGGGGACAGGGCTAAATCAGCCCCAGCATTTT. Protein product: CASSIRGTGLNQPQHF.

This clonotype occurred many times. The chain combines TRBV7-6 with TRBJ2-3; D call uncertain. Germline CDR1 reads SGHVS; CDR2 reads FNYEAQ. Trimming took off 5 bases at V and 6 bases at J, with 12 bases between the two ends. The CDR3 is 13 amino acids. The CDR3 DNA follows: TGTGCCAGCAGCCGCCCGGGTGGGGATACGCAGTATTTT. Protein: CASSRPGGDTQYF.